These T cell receptor beta chains were read from a single sample in a study of blood T cells in healthy people across ages. A single record per CDR3 protein comes from TCRdb applying MiXCR to the 5' RACE reads. This sample carries more than 650,000 distinct CDR3 sequences, roughly 24% of them seen once, and the ten largest clones take about 2.9%. Separately, the same data were catalogued under a study of T cells of mothers and their children.

Sequencing was done on a sample of blood. These receptors were taken from a boy younger than 18 in good health. Each CDR3 is given with its conserved first and last residue. A D gene is named only where the DNA matches it firmly. The listing skips clone size in some rows; elsewhere it reads once, few, many or a size class.

clone_size	d_call	v_call	j_call	cdr3_aa	cdr3_nt
-	-	TRBV11-2	TRBJ2-5	CASSLESGWRETQYF	TGTGCCAGCAGCTTAGAGTCCGGGTGGCGAGAGACCCAGTACTTC
few	TRBD1	TRBV28	TRBJ2-7	CASSSGGAGSYEQYF	TGTGCCAGCAGTTCAGGGGGTGCTGGGTCCTACGAGCAGTACTTC
-	TRBD1	TRBV24-1	TRBJ2-3	CATSDASEVGQVTDTQYF	TGTGCCACCAGTGATGCCTCAGAGGTGGGACAGGTCACAGATACGCAGTATTTT
-	-	TRBV20-1	TRBJ2-5	CSAWGGLETQYF	TGCAGTGCCTGGGGGGGGCTAGAGACCCAGTACTTC
few	-	TRBV7-9	TRBJ2-3	CALVGGHTDTQCF	TGTGCCCTTGTAGGGGGGCACACAGATACGCAGTGTTTT
-	TRBD1	TRBV6-5	TRBJ2-5	CASSYSRTGGGETQYF	TGCGCCAGCAGTTACTCTCGGACAGGGGGTGGAGAGACCCAGTACTTC
-	-	TRBV14	TRBJ2-7	CASSQVWGRGPYEQYF	TGTGCCAGCAGCCAAGTTTGGGGCAGGGGACCCTACGAGCAGTACTTC
few	-	TRBV14	TRBJ2-1	CASSQGGGAWNEQFF	TGTGCCAGCAGCCAGGGAGGGGGGGCCTGGAATGAGCAGTTCTTC
-	-	TRBV2	TRBJ2-2	CASRAQLAGPTGELFF	TGTGCCAGCAGGGCCCAGCTGGCAGGCCCCACCGGGGAGCTGTTTTTT
few	-	TRBV4-1	TRBJ2-5	CASSQGQQWIQETQYF	TGCGCCAGCAGCCAAGGGCAACAGTGGATCCAAGAGACCCAGTACTTC
few	TRBD1	TRBV18	TRBJ1-6	CASSQGTGEDSPLHF	TGTGCCAGCTCACAGGGGACAGGGGAAGATTCACCCCTCCACTTT
-	-	TRBV5-8	TRBJ2-2	CASSLLKGSTGELFF	TGTGCCAGCAGCCTCCTCAAGGGGAGCACCGGGGAGCTGTTTTTT
few	TRBD2	TRBV12-3/TRBV12-4	TRBJ2-1	CASSSLAGVSEQFF	TGTGCCAGCAGTTCTCTAGCGGGGGTCTCTGAGCAGTTCTTC
-	-	TRBV20-1	TRBJ2-5	CSARGFGEVEETQYF	TGCAGTGCTAGAGGATTCGGGGAGGTAGAAGAGACCCAGTACTTC
-	-	TRBV5-1	TRBJ1-4	CASSLREREGWRNLFF	TGCGCCAGCAGCTTGAGAGAACGGGAAGGTTGGCGAAACCTGTTTTTT
-	-	TRBV29-1	TRBJ1-2	CSVEPGHMYGYSF	TGCAGCGTTGAACCGGGACATATGTATGGCTACTCCTTC
-	-	TRBV24-1	TRBJ2-1	CATSEGDRSNEQFF	TGTGCCACCAGTGAGGGGGATCGGAGCAATGAGCAGTTCTTC
-	-	TRBV9	TRBJ2-7	CASSVGPRDGLYEQYF	TGTGCCAGCAGCGTAGGCCCTCGTGACGGACTCTACGAGCAGTACTTC
few	TRBD1	TRBV7-9	TRBJ2-5	CASSLVGTVPQETQYF	TGTGCCAGCAGCTTAGTCGGGACAGTGCCCCAAGAGACCCAGTACTTC
few	-	TRBV7-9	TRBJ2-7	CASSFPDGYEQYF	TGTGCCAGCAGCTTCCCGGACGGCTACGAGCAGTACTTC
-	-	TRBV4-2	TRBJ2-5	CASSQAVGAGQETQYF	TGTGCCAGCAGCCAAGCAGTGGGGGCTGGGCAAGAGACCCAGTACTTC
-	TRBD1	TRBV28	TRBJ1-4	CASSQTGANEKLFF	TGTGCCAGCAGCCAGACAGGGGCCAATGAAAAACTGTTTTTT
-	-	TRBV30	TRBJ2-4	CAWTSGNIQYF	TGTGCCTGGACTAGTGGCAACATTCAGTACTTC
-	-	TRBV6-5	TRBJ2-1	CASSPATVSSYNEQFF	TGTGCCAGCAGTCCCGCTACTGTCAGCTCCTACAATGAGCAGTTCTTC
-	TRBD2	TRBV6-4	TRBJ2-3	CASSDSVGGAADTQYF	TGTGCCAGCAGTGACTCTGTCGGGGGGGCAGCAGATACGCAGTATTTT
-	TRBD2	TRBV18	TRBJ2-7	CASSPPTSGAHSYEQYF	TGTGCCAGCTCACCACCGACTAGCGGGGCCCATAGCTACGAGCAGTACTTC
-	-	TRBV7-6	TRBJ2-7	CASSLDAEAAYEQYF	TGTGCCAGCAGCTTAGACGCGGAGGCGGCCTACGAGCAGTACTTC
-	-	TRBV6-1	TRBJ2-4	CASSVPSGAKNIQYF	TGTGCCAGCAGTGTCCCCAGTGGGGCCAAAAACATTCAGTACTTC
-	-	TRBV3-1	TRBJ1-4	CASSRAEGANEKLFF	TGTGCCAGCAGCCGAGCGGAGGGAGCTAATGAAAAACTGTTTTTT
few	-	TRBV29-1	TRBJ2-5	CSVDPGLHQETQYF	TGCAGCGTAGATCCGGGACTCCATCAAGAGACCCAGTACTTC
few	-	TRBV2	TRBJ2-1	CASSEVGNEQFF	TGTGCCAGCAGTGAGGTGGGCAATGAGCAGTTCTTC
-	TRBD2	TRBV28	TRBJ2-3	CASSLVIAGALASTDTQYF	TGTGCCAGCAGTTTAGTAATAGCGGGGGCTCTAGCTAGCACAGATACGCAGTATTTT
few	TRBD2	TRBV5-5	TRBJ2-5	CASSLSSGVQETQYF	TGTGCCAGCAGCTTGAGTAGCGGGGTACAAGAGACCCAGTACTTC
-	TRBD2	TRBV12-3/TRBV12-4	TRBJ2-3	CASSSRSGGDTQYF	TGTGCCAGCAGTTCCCGGAGCGGGGGGGATACGCAGTATTTT
-	-	TRBV5-1	TRBJ1-2	CASSESPGDGDYGYTF	TGCGCCAGCAGCGAGAGTCCAGGGGACGGGGACTATGGCTACACCTTC
-	-	TRBV12-3/TRBV12-4	TRBJ1-1	CASSLRLSFEAFF	TGTGCCAGCAGCCTGCGGCTCAGCTTTGAAGCTTTCTTT
few	TRBD2	TRBV2	TRBJ2-4	CASSELAGVFQYF	TGTGCCAGCAGTGAACTAGCGGGGGTTTTTCAGTACTTC
once	-	TRBV19	TRBJ2-5	CASSPGWRQETQYF	TGTGCCAGTAGTCCGGGTTGGAGGCAAGAGACCCAGTACTTC
few	-	TRBV28	TRBJ1-1	CVSSLSGNTEAFF	TGTGTCAGCAGTTTATCCGGGAACACTGAAGCTTTCTTT
-	-	TRBV29-1	TRBJ2-7	CSVVRRQGSHEQYF	TGCAGCGTTGTCCGGCGGCAGGGGAGCCACGAGCAGTACTTC
once	-	TRBV28	TRBJ2-1	CASRGSSYNEQFF	TGTGCCAGCAGGGGTAGCTCCTACAATGAGCAGTTCTTC
once	TRBD1	TRBV2	TRBJ2-5	CASSVETGLTETQYF	TGTGCCAGCAGTGTTGAGACAGGGTTAACTGAGACCCAGTACTTC
-	-	TRBV4-2	TRBJ2-4	CASSQALGGRETKNIQYF	TGTGCCAGCAGCCAAGCCCTAGGGGGGAGAGAAACCAAAAACATTCAGTACTTC
once	-	TRBV5-1	TRBJ2-4	CASSLDPPENIQYF	TGCGCCAGCAGCCTAGACCCCCCGGAGAACATTCAGTACTTC
few	-	TRBV29-1	TRBJ2-5	CSVSAGAVAQETQYF	TGCAGCGTTTCCGCAGGGGCCGTAGCCCAAGAGACCCAGTACTTC
few	-	TRBV15	TRBJ2-5	CATSRDGVIWGVPQETQYF	TGTGCCACCAGCAGAGATGGGGTCATATGGGGGGTACCCCAAGAGACCCAGTACTTC
-	-	TRBV29-1	TRBJ2-5	CSVDQNSGSQETQYF	TGCAGCGTTGACCAAAACTCCGGGAGCCAAGAGACCCAGTACTTC
few	-	TRBV7-7	TRBJ2-5	CASSPPTQETQYF	TGTGCCAGCAGTCCTCCCACTCAAGAGACCCAGTACTTC
-	-	TRBV20-1	TRBJ2-1	CSAARGRRYNEQFF	TGCAGTGCCGCAAGGGGCAGGCGCTACAATGAGCAGTTCTTC
-	-	TRBV12-3/TRBV12-4	TRBJ2-3	CASSPLGVGTADTQYF	TGTGCCAGCAGCCCCCTAGGGGTTGGAACCGCAGATACGCAGTATTTT